The present entry profiles one TCR beta chain with its context. What this receptor recognizes is not known. Nothing much larger sits one base from this clone, and base qualities are not available. V drops 3 bases and J drops 4 bases, leaving 15 bases in between. Based on the germline V gene (reference sequence), the CDR1 and CDR2 sequences are LNHNV and YYDKDF. Counted from cysteine to phenylalanine, this CDR3 has 15 amino acids. The sequence is cut down to CDR3 DNA, 45 bases in frame from base 1. Genomic DNA was isolated from the sorted cells so that the TCRbeta CDR3 region could be sequenced. TCRbeta CDR3 regions were sequenced using the immunoSEQ Assay. Imported from immuneACCESS, the table was reduced by TCRdb to in-frame sequences with V and J called. These copies leave out some clones; in studies compared against another copy, an unresolved V gene accounts for under half, and the cause of the remainder is not known. The sample table contains 40,000 to 60,000 clones; only one count was recorded for around 90% of them. The ten most abundant clones make up approximately 6.7% of the sample.

Patients with a history of autoimmune disease or receiving systemic immunosuppression were excluded from the trial. Peripheral blood for TCR sequencing was drawn from every dose cohort at baseline, at cycle 4 day 1 and at cycle 7 day 1. The samples were drawn from a first-in-human, open-label, multicenter phase I dose-escalation trial of ivuxolimab. The trial enrolled adults with locally advanced or metastatic head and neck squamous cell, hepatocellular, melanoma or renal cell carcinoma. Before TCR sequencing, CD4+ and CD8+ T cells were separately sorted from peripheral blood. The record originates from a study of OX40 agonist ivuxolimab in advanced cancers. Regarding the study in general: Ivuxolimab was an agonistic, fully human IgG2 monoclonal antibody directed against OX40 (CD134), a costimulatory receptor. Intravenous ivuxolimab was administered to patients every 2 weeks at six dose levels: 0.01, 0.1, 0.3, 1.5, 3 and 10 mg/kg. Of the 52 patients in dose escalation, about 20 had hepatocellular carcinoma, roughly 15 had melanoma, 9 had renal cell carcinoma and 9 had head and neck cancer. In the dose-escalation cohort, around four fifths of patients were male, and the mean age was 60 years with a range of about 20 to 90. Patients were allowed to have had prior anti-PD-1, anti-PD-L1 or anti-CTLA-4 therapy, and approximately 43% of the dose-escalation patients had previously received checkpoint inhibitors. Partial responses occurred in three dose-escalation patients, of whom one had hepatocellular carcinoma and two had cutaneous melanoma. The point of sequencing TCRbeta in the periphery was to test whether ivuxolimab changed TCR sequence diversity and drove clonal T-cell expansion. The paper reports the monotherapy dose-escalation portion (N ≈ 50 patients) of the phase I ivuxolimab trial.

Here is what the overall study found, with its caveats: On average, CD8+ T cells showed more expanded clones than CD4+ T cells after ivuxolimab. Which antigens the clonally expanded peripheral T cells were specific for was not determined. At doses from 0.1 to 3.0 mg/kg, clonal expansion was seen in both CD4+ and CD8+ blood T cells between baseline and week 6. In the 0.1-3.0 mg/kg groups, partial responders were among the patients with the lowest normalized peripheral clonal expansion, particularly in CD8+ T cells. Low levels of normalized T-cell clonal expansion were also seen in some nonresponding patients.

Sequencing was performed on CD4+ or CD8+ T cells sorted from blood, taken in a trial of the OX40 agonist ivuxolimab. This chain joins TRBV15 to TRBJ1-1; a confident D gene designation cannot be given. This receptor was identified in an adult with an advanced solid tumor such as melanoma, head and neck, liver or kidney cancer. The DNA sequence reads TGTGCCACCAGCAGGTCCCTGTTTTTGAGCACTGAAGCTTTCTTT. Translated, this is CATSRSLFLSTEAFF.